These 22 T cell receptor beta chains originate from one sample sequenced in a study of T cells in localized non-small cell lung cancer. Clones were sequenced by immunoSEQ multiplex PCR, and TCRdb holds only the in-frame ones, with some missing. The table has around 26,000 clones, 70% to 90% seen once. The sample was peripheral blood, taken before any cancer treatment. The receptor source for this set is a female donor over 55 with stage II squamous cell lung carcinoma.

This rearrangement joins TRBV2 to TRBJ2-5; D may be TRBD1 (5 bases). Germline CDR1 is SNHLY and CDR2 is FYNNEI. The CDR3 extends over 15 amino acids. Trimming cost V 3 bases and J 9 bases, with 20 bases left between them. The CDR3 DNA is TGTGCCAGCAGTGATAAGGGGCGATCTGTAGGGTCCCAGTACTTC. The encoded protein is CASSDKGRSVGSQYF.

The chain uses TRBV18 and TRBJ2-5, with D uncertain. Trimming pared 1 base from V and 4 bases from J, leaving 13 bases between. The CDR3 loop spans 15 amino acids. The germline V gene encodes CDR1 KGHSH and CDR2 LQKENI. The CDR3 DNA follows: TGTGCCAGCTCACCACAGGCGGCTTTGGGAGAGACCCAGTACTTC. Translating gives CASSPQAALGETQYF.

The chain has TRBV27 and TRBJ2-1; D is unresolved. There are 16 residues in the CDR3. The germline V and J ends were trimmed by 5 bases and 0 bases, with 14 bases remaining between them. Germline CDR1 MNHEY, CDR2 SMNVEV (reference sequence). The CDR3 loop reads CASSPDGSLSYNEQFF. CDR3 coding DNA: TGTGCCAGCAGTCCCGACGGTTCTCTCTCCTACAATGAGCAGTTCTTC.

The chain uses TRBV19 and TRBJ2-2; D remains unclear. With 7 bases removed from V and 8 bases from J, the gap between germline ends came to 20 bases. The CDR3 runs to 15 residues. From germline, CDR1 is LNHDA and CDR2 SQIVND (reference sequence). The CDR3 reads CASKATLPLGGELFF. The CDR3 region has the DNA TGTGCCAGTAAGGCTACCTTACCTCTCGGAGGGGAGCTGTTTTTT.

The chain is built from TRBV11-2 and TRBJ1-5, with D possibly matching TRBD1 (6 bases). V was trimmed by 4 bases and J by 4 bases, leaving 11 bases between them. The CDR3 covers 14 residues. Germline CDR1 reads SGHAT; CDR2 reads FQNNGV. This chain's CDR3 is CASSSRDINQPQHF. The CDR3 DNA reads TGTGCCAGCAGCTCCCGGGACATAAATCAGCCCCAGCATTTT.

The V call is TRBV28, the J call TRBJ2-4; TRBD2 might be the D (5 bases). V was shortened by 1 base and J by 3 bases, with 10 bases between the two germline ends. The CDR3 has 15 residues. Germline loops: CDR1 MDHEN, CDR2 SYDVKM. The CDR3 is CASSLSGLGKNIQYF. CDR3 nucleotide sequence: TGTGCCAGCAGTTTATCAGGACTCGGCAAAAACATTCAGTACTTC.

The chain carries TRBV7-9 and TRBJ1-6, with a possible D match to TRBD1 (5 bases). CDR1 is SEHNR and CDR2 is FQNEAQ in the germline V gene (reference sequence). CDR3 size: 12 residues. V was clipped by 4 bases and J by 8 bases, with 6 bases between them. CDR3 bases: TGTGCCAGCAGCTCGGGGGATTCACCCCTCCACTTT. This translates into CASSSGDSPLHF.

This chain uses TRBV27 with TRBJ2-3; possibly TRBD2 for D (6 bases). CDR1 MNHEY and CDR2 SMNVEV come from the germline V gene (reference sequence). V was pared by 4 bases and J by 2 bases, with 13 bases between. The CDR3 runs 15 residues. DNA for the CDR3: TGTGCCAGCAGTTCCCCGGGACTCTACACAGATACGCAGTATTTT. Its protein product is CASSSPGLYTDTQYF.

For the CDR3, the DNA is TGTGCCAGCAGCCCCGTGGTCACAGATACGCAGTATTTT. Residues: CASSPVVTDTQYF. The J gene is TRBJ2-3, the V gene TRBV7-2; D is unresolved. The CDR3 consists of 13 residues. V lost 5 bases and J 2 bases, leaving 8 bases between the germline ends. Germline V lookup: CDR1 SGHTA, CDR2 FQGNSA.

In its sample, this clone was seen once. The rearrangement joins TRBV14 to TRBJ2-6; D not certain. The germline V gene has CDR1 SGHDN and CDR2 FVKESK. The CDR3 is made up of 16 amino acids. Deletions cut 4 bases from V and 1 base from J, with 11 bases between. CDR3 loop: CASSPATDSGANVLTF. The DNA of the CDR3 is TGTGCCAGCAGCCCCGCGACCGATTCTGGGGCCAACGTCCTGACTTTC. Filled out from reference TRBV14 and TRBJ2-6, the complete variable domain reads EAGVTQFPSHSVIEKGQTVTLRCDPISGHDNLYWYRRVMGKEIKFLLHFVKESKQDESGMPNNRFLAERTGGTYSTLKVQPAELEDSGVYFCASSPATDSGANVLTFGAGSRLTVL.

This sequence joins TRBV7-2 and TRBJ2-7, with D possibly being TRBD1 or TRBD2 (6 bases each). The V gene's germline CDR1 is SGHTA and CDR2 FQGNSA. The CDR3 is 13 amino acids. Trimming stripped 5 bases from V and 7 bases from J, with 15 bases between. CDR3 protein: CASSNRQEGEQYF. The CDR3 DNA reads as TGTGCCAGCAGCAACCGACAGGAGGGTGAGCAGTACTTC.

The chain has TRBV30 and TRBJ2-1; 12 bases align to TRBD2. Germline V gene sequence: CDR1 GTSNPN, CDR2 SVGIG (reference sequence). The CDR3 is 14 residues long. The junction had 5 bases not matched to a gene; V was cut back by 5 bases and J by 6 bases. The CDR3 DNA follows: TGTGCCTGGCTAGCGGGGGGGCGATCCAATGAGCAGTTCTTC. Encoded protein: CAWLAGGRSNEQFF.

A single count supports this clone. The chain recombines TRBV2 with TRBJ1-2; TRBD1 aligns across 9 bases. The CDR3 length is 14 residues. The trim removed 3 bases at V and 5 bases at J, leaving 4 bases unmatched. CDR1 and CDR2 (germline): SNHLY, FYNNEI. The CDR3 region is CASSERQGEYGYTF. The CDR3 coding sequence is TGTGCCAGCAGTGAGCGACAGGGGGAGTATGGCTACACCTTC.

The rearrangement links TRBV10-3 to TRBJ1-4; D unclear. Between the trimmed V and J ends, which lost 0 bases and 4 bases, there was a span of 3 bases. Germline V gene sequence: CDR1 ENHRY, CDR2 SYGVKD. The CDR3 contains 13 residues. For the CDR3, the DNA is TGTGCCATCAGTGAGTCCCTTAATGAAAAACTGTTTTTT. This encodes CAISESLNEKLFF.

The gene calls are TRBV7-9 and TRBJ2-1, with a tentative D call TRBD2 (6 bases). This CDR3 is built from 17 residues. Germline CDR1 and CDR2: SEHNR and FQNEAQ (reference sequence). Trimming pared 5 bases from V and 4 bases from J, leaving 21 bases between. The CDR3 sequence is CASSPRVRGSDYNEQFF. The CDR3 bases are TGTGCCAGCAGCCCCCGGGTTCGGGGGTCCGATTACAATGAGCAGTTCTTC. Drawing the rest from reference TRBV7-9 and TRBJ2-1, the complete variable domain is DTGVSQNPRHKITKRGQNVTFRCDPISEHNRLYWYRQTLGQGPEFLTYFQNEAQLEKSRLLSDRFSAERPKGSFSTLEIQRTEQGDSAMYLCASSPRVRGSDYNEQFFGPGTRLTVL.

This chain links TRBV4-1 with TRBJ2-6; 14 bases line up with TRBD2. The CDR3 is made up of 18 amino acids. CDR1 and CDR2 from the germline V gene are MGHRA and YSYEKL. Trimming at V came to 5 bases and at J to 2 bases, leaving 5 bases not matched to a gene. The CDR3 coding sequence is TGCGCCAGCAGCGCACCGGGACTAGCGGGAGCTGGGGCCAACGTCCTGACTTTC. As protein: CASSAPGLAGAGANVLTF.

The rearrangement joins TRBV11-2 to TRBJ2-1; D may be TRBD1 (6 bases). This CDR3 has 12 residues. Germline assignment: CDR1 SGHAT and CDR2 FQNNGV. The V and J ends lost 2 bases and 10 bases respectively, with 9 bases between them. CDR3 loop: CASSLLRGEQFF. The CDR3 DNA is TGTGCCAGCAGCTTATTGAGGGGGGAGCAGTTCTTC.

This chain joins TRBV4-2 and TRBJ1-1, with D unresolved. The CDR3 sequence is 14 residues long. Germline loops: CDR1 LGHNA, CDR2 YNFKEQ. Trimming cost V 0 bases and J 1 base, with 6 bases left between them. CDR3 DNA: TGTGCCAGCAGCCAAGATCTAGAGAACACTGAAGCTTTCTTT. This sequence encodes CASSQDLENTEAFF.

The chain joins TRBV11-2 to TRBJ2-3; D may be TRBD1 or TRBD2 (6 bases each). Per the germline V gene, CDR1 is SGHAT and CDR2 is FQNNGV. This CDR3 region has 12 residues. The V end was cut by 7 bases, the J end by 6 bases, with 11 bases between. The CDR3 region is CASNWRGDTQYF. The CDR3, as DNA: TGTGCCAGCAACTGGAGGGGGGATACGCAGTATTTT.

This clone turned up a few times. The chain is built from TRBV9 and TRBJ1-1; the D is unclear. With 0 bases removed from V and 9 bases from J, the gap between germline ends came to 12 bases. In germline, CDR1 is SGDLS, CDR2 YYNGEE. CDR3 length equals 13 residues. CDR3 in DNA: TGTGCCAGCAGCGTAGCAACGGCCGGACAAGCTTTCTTT. Encoded protein: CASSVATAGQAFF.

The V call is TRBV5-8, the J call TRBJ1-2; D unclear. CDR1 is SGHTS and CDR2 is YDEGEE in the germline V gene. With 5 bases removed from V and 6 bases from J, the gap between germline ends came to 11 bases. The CDR3 length is 12 residues. The CDR3 DNA sequence: TGTGCCAGCAGAAGGGTGGTTGATGGCTACACCTTC. Its translation: CASRRVVDGYTF. The full variable domain, with the rest looked up from reference TRBV5-8 and TRBJ1-2, is EAGVTQSPTHLIKTRGQQATLRCSPISGHTSVYWYQQALGLGLQFLLWYDEGEERNRGNFPPRFSGRQFPNYSSELNVNALELEDSALYLCASRRVVDGYTFGSGTRLTVV.

The rearrangement joins TRBV5-1 to TRBJ2-3; D perhaps matches TRBD2 (6 bases). The CDR3 consists of 17 residues. Germline V lookup: CDR1 SGHRS, CDR2 YFSETQ. Trimming took off 0 bases at V and 1 base at J, with 15 bases between the two ends. The CDR3 region has the DNA TGCGCCAGCAGCTTGGCCCCCGGGGGATCGGGCACAGATACGCAGTATTTT. Encoded protein: CASSLAPGGSGTDTQYF.